This paragraph covers one T cell receptor (beta chain) sequence. These data come from a study of blood T cell repertoires in COVID-19. Study information: Italy, Spain and the United States were the sources of the convalescent and acute COVID-19 samples. T cells, B-cell-depleted T cells, or PBMCs supplied cDNA or gDNA.

The CDR3 length is 12 residues. The germline V gene has CDR1 MDHEN and CDR2 SYDVKM. Trimming shortened V by 3 bases and J by 6 bases, and 6 bases separated the two germline ends. Under the authors' procedure: Scientists estimated how many nucleated cells there were by amplifying reference gene primers. Only in-frame clones appear in the TCRdb table, and some are missing; sequencing was by immunoSEQ multiplex PCR. Clone size and the V and J calls come from that table; the DNA yielded D and trimming. The sample yields around 190,000 clones, around 80% seen once. The receptor was derived from a human donor in a cohort sampled during active COVID-19. The chain employs TRBV28 and TRBJ1-5; tentatively, D is TRBD1 (5 bases). Material: peripheral blood. The CDR3 loop reads CASSFRVQPQHF. CDR3 in DNA: TGTGCCAGCAGTTTCAGGGTTCAGCCCCAGCATTTT.